The sample holds many counts of the clone carrying this T cell receptor beta chain. Antigen specificity is unknown. Disease duration under 2 months; hyperthyroidism patients were aged 18 to 65. Regions amplified from RNA transcripts were the TCR beta CDR3 regions. The TCR CDR3 was amplified in a first-round RT-PCR using the HTBI primer set. TCRdb reprocessed the multiplex PCR reads with MiXCR, giving one entry per CDR3 protein. Of 350,000 to 400,000 distinct CDR3 sequences in the sample, about 15% were seen once. This record comes from a study of T cells in Graves' hyperthyroidism and ophthalmopathy. Study outcomes and limitations: Most thyroid clonotypes expanded above 0.001 appeared in blood too. The model anticipated ophthalmopathy a median approximately 6.7 months pre-onset.

The sequence came from a woman in her 30s with Graves' hyperthyroidism. The sequencing sample was made of blood.

Written as DNA, the CDR3 is TGTGCCAGCAGTGTACTGACAGGGAGCAATCAGCCCCAGCATTTT. It yields the protein CASSVLTGSNQPQHF. The chain has TRBV6-1 and TRBJ1-5; 7 positions agree with TRBD1. This CDR3 region has 15 residues. From germline, CDR1 is MNHNS and CDR2 SASEGT. V dropped 4 bases and J dropped 1; count of bases not matched to a gene: 4.